The clone carrying this T cell receptor (beta chain) was observed at least ten times. Its antigen is undetermined. The source of the sample is a study of T cell repertoires in cytomegalovirus infection. Study-wide background: Public TCR beta signatures were indicative of both CMV infection and a matching HLA type.

Study results and caveats: HLA-C-restricted CMV clonotypes gave the most frequent clonotype in two of eight donors. Cumulative frequency of public TCR beta families picked out carriers of CMV plus the relevant HLA.

TCRdb reprocessed the reads via MiXCR and lists one record per CDR3 protein. This table has more than 75,000 distinct CDR3 sequences, roughly 3.6% appearing once. Between the trimmed V and J ends, which lost 5 bases and 3 bases, there was a span of 16 bases. Germline CDR1 SGHTA, CDR2 FQGNSA. The CDR3 runs 15 residues. The specimen sequenced was PBMCs. This receptor was obtained from a human donor in good health (CMV status not recorded). Some clones in this sample may be carry-over from other donors' samples. The chain couples TRBV7-2 to TRBJ1-1; possible D gene TRBD1, 6 bases. The CDR3 sequence: CASSAGGGGYTEAFF. CDR3 bases: TGTGCCAGCAGCGCGGGGGGGGGGGGCTACACTGAAGCTTTCTTT.